The clone carrying this T cell receptor (beta chain) has ten or more counts. The antigen is unknown. This entry belongs to a study of regulatory T cells in long-lasting Graves disease. Study as a whole: Patients with new Graves' disease had used antithyroid drugs below 3 months.

The time point is: newly diagnosed GD, antithyroid drugs for less than 3 months. Isolated PBMC RNA provided the starting material for the TCR library. Study-wide results and limits: Persistent cases favored TRBV28, TRBJ1-2 and TRBJ2-5.

Germline V CDR1 and CDR2: SQVTM, ANQGSEA. V gave up 1 base and J gave up 4 bases, with 8 bases separating them. The CDR3 has 12 amino acids. Through Arm-PCR of CDR3 regions and iRepertoire HTBI primers, TCR beta libraries were built. TCRdb ran MiXCR on the multiplex PCR reads and lists one entry per CDR3 protein. The table lists about 560,000 distinct CDR3 sequences, roughly 16% of them singletons. These records were also assigned to another study, of T cells in Graves' hyperthyroidism and ophthalmopathy. That publication notes: A model of 13 V-J pairs discriminated ophthalmopathy from stable hyperthyroidism.

This sequence was found in a man younger than 30 with Graves disease. Sequences were derived from peripheral blood mononuclear cells (PBMCs), sampled at new diagnosis, from a patient treated with antithyroid drugs. The chain links TRBV29-1 to TRBJ2-7, with a possible D match to TRBD2 (5 bases). This chain's CDR3 is CSVEGTYYEQYF. The CDR3 nucleotides are TGCAGCGTTGAAGGGACTTATTACGAGCAGTACTTC.